This T cell receptor beta chain emerged from a study of cytomegalovirus exposure and HLA in healthy donors. On the study more broadly: Membership in the Caucasian-associated ancestry cluster was found for around four fifths of 350 to 450 genotyped donors.

It was with 60 Vbeta and 13 Jbeta primers that the PCR ran. Assay: immunoSEQ multiplex PCR; the TCRdb copy retains only in-frame clones and omits some. The repertoire consists of about 200,000 clones, with around 83% occurring once and the leading ten covering around 1.7%. V was pared by 0 bases and J by 8 bases, with 13 bases between. CDR3 size: 15 residues. Germline CDR1 LGHNA, CDR2 YSLEER. J is TRBJ1-4 and V is TRBV4-3; no firm D call. This sequence originates from a woman in her late teens or twenties in good health and CMV-seronegative. The sequencing input was PBMCs. The CDR3 spells CASSQENSGGEKLFF. The DNA of the CDR3 is TGCGCCAGCAGCCAAGAAAACTCCGGAGGAGAAAAACTGTTTTTT.